This record concerns one T cell receptor (beta chain) sequence. Its antigen remains unidentified. Germline CDR1 and CDR2: MGHRA and YSYEKL. The CDR3 length is 16 residues. The V end lost 0 bases, the J end lost 7 bases, and 16 bases lay between the germline ends. Generated by immunoSEQ multiplex PCR, the TCRdb table keeps only in-frame clones and is missing some. The data contain tens of thousands of clones, around four fifths of them singletons. The data were obtained in a study of cytomegalovirus exposure and HLA in healthy donors. Study-wide points: According to a subsequent analysis, TCR clusters from the first cohort were inclined to appear together in the 110 or so validation repertoires. Among TCR sequences, most were rare, though some public TCRs appeared in many donors.

While the first cohort had over 650 subjects, the donors belonged to the separate validation cohort of about 120 subjects. The sequencing sample was made of PBMCs. The sequence derives from a man aged 25-45 years in good health and CMV-seronegative. This chain links TRBV4-1 with TRBJ2-1, with unresolved D. DNA for the CDR3: TGCGCCAGCAGCCAAGATTCAACTTCCTTCTGGAATGAGCAGTTCTTC. Protein: CASSQDSTSFWNEQFF.